These T cell receptor beta chains were read from a single sample in a study of neurological immune-mediated disorders. TCRdb called the 5' RACE reads again in MiXCR, with one record for every CDR3 protein. The table records tens of thousands of distinct CDR3 sequences, 3.4% of them present only once. The sequenced sample consisted of PBMCs. The receptors were gathered from a man aged 40-49 years with multiple sclerosis. CDR3s include the opening cysteine and the closing phenylalanine or tryptophan. The D gene is left open where the match is weak. The listing skips clone size in some rows; elsewhere it reads once, few, many or a size class.

d_call clone_size j_call v_call cdr3_nt cdr3_aa
TRBD1 many TRBJ1-6 TRBV7-9 TGTGCCAGCACCCCTTGGACAGGGAATCCTTCACCCCTCCACTTT CASTPWTGNPSPLHF
- many TRBJ2-1 TRBV20-1 TGCAGTGCTACGACCGGGGCTTCCAATGTAGAGCAGTTCTTC CSATTGASNVEQFF
TRBD2 many TRBJ2-7 TRBV5-4 TGTGCCAGCAGCCCGGCTGCGGGAGGGGTGTATGAGCAGTACTTC CASSPAAGGVYEQYF
- many TRBJ1-1 TRBV5-1 TGCGCCAGCAGCTTGGCGAGGGACACTGAAGCTTTCTTT CASSLARDTEAFF
- many TRBJ2-1 TRBV5-1 TGCGCCAGCAGCCGACAAATCGACGAGAACAATGAGCAGTTCTTC CASSRQIDENNEQFF
TRBD2 many TRBJ2-3 TRBV7-3 TGTGCCAGCAGCTTTAGCGGGAGAGGAACAGATACGCAGTATTTT CASSFSGRGTDTQYF
TRBD1 many TRBJ2-2 TRBV11-2 TGTGCCAGCAGCTCCACAGCTGGACAGGGGCCCGCCGGGGAGCTGTTTTTT CASSSTAGQGPAGELFF
- many TRBJ2-5 TRBV3-1 TGTGCCAGCAGCCAAGTCCCGGGAGTATGGGAGACCCAGTACTTC CASSQVPGVWETQYF
- many TRBJ2-1 TRBV18 TGTGCCAGCTCACCACGGTCAATAGATGAGCAGTTCTTC CASSPRSIDEQFF
- many TRBJ2-3 TRBV5-1 TGCGCCAGCAGCGCCGACAGCTTGGAGAGGGATACGCAGTATTTT CASSADSLERDTQYF
- many TRBJ1-5 TRBV7-3 TGTGCCAGCAGCGAAAATAGCAATCAGCCCCAGCATTTT CASSENSNQPQHF
- many TRBJ1-5 TRBV18 TGTGCCAGCTCACCATCTGGGACAACGGGTCAGCCCCAGCATTTT CASSPSGTTGQPQHF
TRBD1 - TRBJ1-1 TRBV5-1 TGCGCCAGCAGGGGACAGGGATCCACTGAAGCTTTCTTT CASRGQGSTEAFF
TRBD1 many TRBJ1-1 TRBV20-1 TGCAGTGCCCAAATTGGACAGGACAAAGCTTTCTTT CSAQIGQDKAFF
- many TRBJ2-1 TRBV12-3/TRBV12-4 TGTGCCAGCAAGGGGGCGGGGCCAAACAATGAGCAGTTCTTC CASKGAGPNNEQFF
TRBD1 many TRBJ2-7 TRBV27 TGTGCCAGCAAACCCTCCGGGACAGGATCGTACGAGCAGTACTTC CASKPSGTGSYEQYF
- many TRBJ1-4 TRBV20-1 TGCAGTGCTAGTGAGCAGGGAGGAGAAAAACTGTTTTTT CSASEQGGEKLFF
- many TRBJ1-2 TRBV12-3/TRBV12-4 TGTGCCAGCAGTTTTGGGTTTGGCTACACCTTC CASSFGFGYTF
TRBD2 many TRBJ2-5 TRBV9 TGTGCCAGCAGCGTAGCTTCGGGGCTAGCGGGCGGAGAGACCCAGTACTTC CASSVASGLAGGETQYF
- many TRBJ1-2 TRBV5-1 TGCGCCAGCAGCTTGGGCCAAGAGGGAGACTATGGCTACACCTTC CASSLGQEGDYGYTF
- many TRBJ2-5 TRBV20-1 TGCAGTGCTACGGGGGCTAGCGCTTCGCAAGAGACCCAGTACTTC CSATGASASQETQYF
- many TRBJ2-1 TRBV18 TGTGCCAGCTCACCACTGCAGGCCTACAATGAGCAGTTCTTC CASSPLQAYNEQFF